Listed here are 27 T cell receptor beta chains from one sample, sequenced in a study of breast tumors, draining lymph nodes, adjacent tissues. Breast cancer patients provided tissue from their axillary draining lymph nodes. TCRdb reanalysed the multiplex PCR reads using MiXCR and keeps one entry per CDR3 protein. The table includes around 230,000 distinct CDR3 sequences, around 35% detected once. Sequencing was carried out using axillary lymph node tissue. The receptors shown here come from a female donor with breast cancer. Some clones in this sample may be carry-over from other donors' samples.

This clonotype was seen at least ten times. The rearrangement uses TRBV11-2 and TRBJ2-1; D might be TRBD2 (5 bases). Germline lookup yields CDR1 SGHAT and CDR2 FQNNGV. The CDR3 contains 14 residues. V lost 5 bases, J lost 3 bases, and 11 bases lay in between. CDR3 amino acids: CASSRHGDYNEQFF. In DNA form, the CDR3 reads TGTGCCAGCAGCAGACACGGGGACTACAATGAGCAGTTCTTC.

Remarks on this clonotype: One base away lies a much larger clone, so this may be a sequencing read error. The CDR3 coding sequence is TGTGCCAGCAGCTCTCAAGGGACTCCTGGTAGCACAGATCCGCAGTATTTT. Translated, it gives CASSSQGTPGSTDPQYF. This sequence joins TRBV7-2 and TRBJ2-3; D is perhaps TRBD2 (6 bases). The CDR3 loop spans 17 amino acids. Per germline, CDR1 SGHTA and CDR2 FQGNSA.

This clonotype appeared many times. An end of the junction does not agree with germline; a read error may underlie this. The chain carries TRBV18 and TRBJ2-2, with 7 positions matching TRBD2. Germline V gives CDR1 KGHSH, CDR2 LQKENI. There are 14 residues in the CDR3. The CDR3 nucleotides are TGTGCCAGCTTACCACGGGGGGACACCGGGGAGCTGTTTTTT. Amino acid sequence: CASLPRGDTGELFF.

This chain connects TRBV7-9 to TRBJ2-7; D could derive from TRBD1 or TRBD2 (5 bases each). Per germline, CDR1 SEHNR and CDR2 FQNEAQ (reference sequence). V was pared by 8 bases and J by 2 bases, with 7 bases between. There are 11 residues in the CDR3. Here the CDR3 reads CASGGTYEQYF. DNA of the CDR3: TGTGCCAGCGGGGGTACCTACGAGCAGTACTTC.

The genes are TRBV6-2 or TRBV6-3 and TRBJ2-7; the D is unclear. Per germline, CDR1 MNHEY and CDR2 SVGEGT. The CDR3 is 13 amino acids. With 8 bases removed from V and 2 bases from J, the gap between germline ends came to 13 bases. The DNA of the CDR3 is TGTGCCAGCGCGGACGAAGCTCCCTACGAGCAGTACTTC. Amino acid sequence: CASADEAPYEQYF.

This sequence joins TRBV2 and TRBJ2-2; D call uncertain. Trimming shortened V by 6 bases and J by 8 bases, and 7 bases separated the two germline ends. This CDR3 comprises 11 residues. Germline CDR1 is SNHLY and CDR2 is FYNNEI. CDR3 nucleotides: TGTGCCAGCAGGGAGTCTGGGGAGCTGTTTTTT. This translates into CASRESGELFF.

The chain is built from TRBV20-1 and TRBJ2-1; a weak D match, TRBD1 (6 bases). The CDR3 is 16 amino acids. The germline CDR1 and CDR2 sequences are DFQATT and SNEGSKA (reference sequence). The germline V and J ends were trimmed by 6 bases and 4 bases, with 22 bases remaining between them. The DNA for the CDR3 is TGCAGTGCCAGCAGCTTTACACGGGACATATACAATGAGCAGTTCTTC. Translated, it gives CSASSFTRDIYNEQFF.

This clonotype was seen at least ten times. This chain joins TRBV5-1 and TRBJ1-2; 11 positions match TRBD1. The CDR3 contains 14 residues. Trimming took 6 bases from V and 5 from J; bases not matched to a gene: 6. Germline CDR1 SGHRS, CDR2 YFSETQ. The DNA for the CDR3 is TGCGCCAGCACCCGGGACAGGGGGATTTATGGCTACACCTTC. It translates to CASTRDRGIYGYTF.

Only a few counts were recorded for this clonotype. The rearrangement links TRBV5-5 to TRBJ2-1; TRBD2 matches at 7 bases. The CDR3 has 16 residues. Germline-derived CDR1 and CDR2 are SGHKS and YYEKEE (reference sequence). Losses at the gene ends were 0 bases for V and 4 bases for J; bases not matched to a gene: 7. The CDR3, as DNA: TGTGCCAGCAGCTTGGTGGGGGGGACCTATTACAATGAGCAGTTCTTC. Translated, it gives CASSLVGGTYYNEQFF. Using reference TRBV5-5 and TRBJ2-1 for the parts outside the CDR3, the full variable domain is DAGVTQSPTHLIKTRGQQVTLRCSPISGHKSVSWYQQVLGQGPQFIFQYYEKEERGRGNFPDRFSARQFPNYSSELNVNALLLGDSALYLCASSLVGGTYYNEQFFGPGTRLTVL.

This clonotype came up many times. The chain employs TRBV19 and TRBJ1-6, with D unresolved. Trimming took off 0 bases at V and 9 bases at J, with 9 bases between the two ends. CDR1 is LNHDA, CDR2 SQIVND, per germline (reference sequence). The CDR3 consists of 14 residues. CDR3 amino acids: CASSIEGLSSPLHF. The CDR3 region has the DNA TGTGCCAGTAGTATAGAAGGTTTAAGTTCACCCCTCCACTTT.

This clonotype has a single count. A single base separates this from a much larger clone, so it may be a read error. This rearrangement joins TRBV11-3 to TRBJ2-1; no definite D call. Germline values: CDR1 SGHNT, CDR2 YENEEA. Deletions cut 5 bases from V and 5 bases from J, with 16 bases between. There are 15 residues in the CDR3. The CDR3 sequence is CASSPREVSHNEQFF. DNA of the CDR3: TGTGCCAGCAGCCCCCGTGAGGTATCCCACAATGAGCAGTTCTTC.

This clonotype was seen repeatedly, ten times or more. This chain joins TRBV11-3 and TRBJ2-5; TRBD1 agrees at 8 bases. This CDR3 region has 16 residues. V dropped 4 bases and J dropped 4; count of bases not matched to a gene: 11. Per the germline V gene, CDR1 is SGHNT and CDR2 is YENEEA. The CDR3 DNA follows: TGTGCCAGCAGCTCGCGCCCTTCGGACAGGGTAGAGACCCAGTACTTC. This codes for CASSSRPSDRVETQYF.

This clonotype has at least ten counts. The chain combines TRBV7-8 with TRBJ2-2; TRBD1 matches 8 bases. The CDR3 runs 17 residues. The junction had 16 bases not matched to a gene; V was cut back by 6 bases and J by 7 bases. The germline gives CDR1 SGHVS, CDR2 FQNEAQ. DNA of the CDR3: TGTGCCAGCAGTCTGAAGGACAGGGTCAGTCTCGGCGGGGAGCTGTTTTTT. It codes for CASSLKDRVSLGGELFF.

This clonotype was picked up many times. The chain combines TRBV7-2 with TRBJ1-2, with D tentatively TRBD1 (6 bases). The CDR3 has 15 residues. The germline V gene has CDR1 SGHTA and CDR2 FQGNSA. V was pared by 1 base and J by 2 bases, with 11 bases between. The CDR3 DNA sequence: TGTGCCAGCAGCTTAGAGGGGGGGCAGAACTATGGCTACACCTTC. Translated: CASSLEGGQNYGYTF.

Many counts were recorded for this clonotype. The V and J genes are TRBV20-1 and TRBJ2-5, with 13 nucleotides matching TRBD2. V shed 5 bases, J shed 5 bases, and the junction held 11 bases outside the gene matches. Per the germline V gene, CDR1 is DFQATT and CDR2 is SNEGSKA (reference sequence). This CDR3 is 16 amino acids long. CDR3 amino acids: CSALRLAGGRSETQYF. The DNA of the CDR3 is TGCAGTGCTCTTCGACTAGCGGGGGGCCGGAGTGAGACCCAGTACTTC.

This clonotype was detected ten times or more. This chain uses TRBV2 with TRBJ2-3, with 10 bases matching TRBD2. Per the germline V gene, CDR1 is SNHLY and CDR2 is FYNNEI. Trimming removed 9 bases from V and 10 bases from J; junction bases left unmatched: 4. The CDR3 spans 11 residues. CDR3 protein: CAREGTSAQYF. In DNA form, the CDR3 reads TGTGCCAGGGAAGGGACTAGCGCGCAGTATTTT.

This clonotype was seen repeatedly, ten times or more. CDR3 sequence reads: CSARDLGRAGSNEKLFF. The DNA of the CDR3 is TGCAGTGCTAGAGATCTCGGCAGGGCGGGATCAAATGAAAAACTGTTTTTT. The rearrangement uses TRBV20-1 and TRBJ1-4, with D possibly TRBD1 on 5 matching bases. CDR1 DFQATT and CDR2 SNEGSKA come from the germline V gene (reference sequence). The CDR3 has 17 residues. Trimming pared 0 bases from V and 5 bases from J, leaving 19 bases between.

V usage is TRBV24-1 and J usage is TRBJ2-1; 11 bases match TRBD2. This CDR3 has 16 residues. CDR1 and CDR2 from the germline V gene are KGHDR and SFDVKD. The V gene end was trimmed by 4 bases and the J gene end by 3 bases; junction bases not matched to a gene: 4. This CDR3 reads CATSDPSGGYYNEQFF. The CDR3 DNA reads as TGTGCCACCAGTGACCCTAGCGGGGGGTACTACAATGAGCAGTTCTTC.

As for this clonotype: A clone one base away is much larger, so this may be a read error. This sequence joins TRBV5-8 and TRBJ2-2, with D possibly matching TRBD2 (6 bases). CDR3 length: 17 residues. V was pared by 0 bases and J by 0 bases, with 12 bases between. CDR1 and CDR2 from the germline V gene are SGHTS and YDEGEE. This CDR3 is CASSLAGAAANTGELFF. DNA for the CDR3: TGTGCCAGCAGCTTGGCGGGAGCTGCCGCGAACACCGGGGAGCTGTTTTTT. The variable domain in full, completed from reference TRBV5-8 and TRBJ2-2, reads EAGVTQSPTHLIKTRGQQATLRCSPISGHTSVYWYQQALGLGLQFLLWYDEGEERNRGNFPPRFSGRQFPNYSSELNVNALELEDSALYLCASSLAGAAANTGELFFGEGSRLTVL.

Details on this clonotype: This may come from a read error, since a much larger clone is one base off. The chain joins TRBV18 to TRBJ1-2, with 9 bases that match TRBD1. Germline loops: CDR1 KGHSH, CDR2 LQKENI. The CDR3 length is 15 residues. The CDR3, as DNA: TGTGCCAGCTCACCAGACAGGGGGGACCTCTATGGCCACACCTTC. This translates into CASSPDRGDLYGHTF.

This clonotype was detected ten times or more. The CDR3 is CASSPSGANVLTF. CDR3 DNA sequence: TGTGCCAGCAGTCCCTCCGGGGCCAACGTCCTGACTTTC. The rearrangement joins TRBV12-3 or TRBV12-4 to TRBJ2-6, with unresolved D. CDR3 length: 13 amino acids. V lost 5 bases and J lost 4, with 6 bases in between.

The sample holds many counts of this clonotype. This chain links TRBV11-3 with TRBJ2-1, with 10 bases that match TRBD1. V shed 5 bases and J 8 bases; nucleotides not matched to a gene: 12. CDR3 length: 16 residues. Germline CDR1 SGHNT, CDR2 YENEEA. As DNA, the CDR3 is TGTGCCAGCAGCGCAACCGGGACAGGGGCTTTCGATGAGCAGTTCTTC. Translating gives CASSATGTGAFDEQFF.

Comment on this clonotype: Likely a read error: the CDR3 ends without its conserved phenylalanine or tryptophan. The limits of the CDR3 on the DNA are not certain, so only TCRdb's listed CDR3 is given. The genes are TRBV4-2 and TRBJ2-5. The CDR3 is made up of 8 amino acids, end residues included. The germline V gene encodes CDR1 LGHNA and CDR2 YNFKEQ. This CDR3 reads CASSQEPS.

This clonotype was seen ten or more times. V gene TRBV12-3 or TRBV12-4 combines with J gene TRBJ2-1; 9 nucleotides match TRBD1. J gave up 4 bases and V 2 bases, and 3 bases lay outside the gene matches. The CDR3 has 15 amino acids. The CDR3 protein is CASSLWDRVYNEQFF. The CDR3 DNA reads TGTGCCAGCAGTTTATGGGACAGGGTTTACAATGAGCAGTTCTTC.

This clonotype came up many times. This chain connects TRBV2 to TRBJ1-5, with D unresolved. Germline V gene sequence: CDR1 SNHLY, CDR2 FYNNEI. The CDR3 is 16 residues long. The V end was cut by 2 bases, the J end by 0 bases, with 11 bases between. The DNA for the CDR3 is TGTGCCAGCAGTGAATTGTGGCACAATAGCAATCAGCCCCAGCATTTT. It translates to CASSELWHNSNQPQHF.

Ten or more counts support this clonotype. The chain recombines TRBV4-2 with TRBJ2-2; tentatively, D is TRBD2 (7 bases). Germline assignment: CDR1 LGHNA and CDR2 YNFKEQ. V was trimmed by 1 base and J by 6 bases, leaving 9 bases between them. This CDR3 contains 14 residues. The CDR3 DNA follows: TGTGCCAGCAGCCAAGGGGGGGGCGCCGGGGAGCTGTTTTTT. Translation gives CASSQGGGAGELFF.

CDR3 nucleotides: TGTGCCAGCAGCTTAACTTCAGGGGTAGGCACTGAAGCTTTCTTT. Amino acid sequence: CASSLTSGVGTEAFF. The V call is TRBV7-3, the J call TRBJ1-1, with D tentatively TRBD1 (6 bases). The V gene's germline CDR1 is SGHTA and CDR2 FQGTGA. The germline V and J ends were trimmed by 0 bases and 4 bases, with 12 bases remaining between them. The CDR3 is 15 amino acids.